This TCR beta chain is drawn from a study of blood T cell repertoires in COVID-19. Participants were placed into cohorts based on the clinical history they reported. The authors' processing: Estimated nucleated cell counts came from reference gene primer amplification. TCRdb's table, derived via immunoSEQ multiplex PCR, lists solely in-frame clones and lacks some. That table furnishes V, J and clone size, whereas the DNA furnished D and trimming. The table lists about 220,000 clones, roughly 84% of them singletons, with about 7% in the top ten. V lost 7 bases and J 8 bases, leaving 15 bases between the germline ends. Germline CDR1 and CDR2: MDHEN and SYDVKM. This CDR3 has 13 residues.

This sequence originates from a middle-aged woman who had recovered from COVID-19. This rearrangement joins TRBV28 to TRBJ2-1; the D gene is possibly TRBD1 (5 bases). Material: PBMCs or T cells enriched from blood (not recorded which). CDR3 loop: CASISDNAHEQFF. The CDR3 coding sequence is TGTGCCAGCATTTCGGACAACGCCCATGAGCAGTTCTTC.